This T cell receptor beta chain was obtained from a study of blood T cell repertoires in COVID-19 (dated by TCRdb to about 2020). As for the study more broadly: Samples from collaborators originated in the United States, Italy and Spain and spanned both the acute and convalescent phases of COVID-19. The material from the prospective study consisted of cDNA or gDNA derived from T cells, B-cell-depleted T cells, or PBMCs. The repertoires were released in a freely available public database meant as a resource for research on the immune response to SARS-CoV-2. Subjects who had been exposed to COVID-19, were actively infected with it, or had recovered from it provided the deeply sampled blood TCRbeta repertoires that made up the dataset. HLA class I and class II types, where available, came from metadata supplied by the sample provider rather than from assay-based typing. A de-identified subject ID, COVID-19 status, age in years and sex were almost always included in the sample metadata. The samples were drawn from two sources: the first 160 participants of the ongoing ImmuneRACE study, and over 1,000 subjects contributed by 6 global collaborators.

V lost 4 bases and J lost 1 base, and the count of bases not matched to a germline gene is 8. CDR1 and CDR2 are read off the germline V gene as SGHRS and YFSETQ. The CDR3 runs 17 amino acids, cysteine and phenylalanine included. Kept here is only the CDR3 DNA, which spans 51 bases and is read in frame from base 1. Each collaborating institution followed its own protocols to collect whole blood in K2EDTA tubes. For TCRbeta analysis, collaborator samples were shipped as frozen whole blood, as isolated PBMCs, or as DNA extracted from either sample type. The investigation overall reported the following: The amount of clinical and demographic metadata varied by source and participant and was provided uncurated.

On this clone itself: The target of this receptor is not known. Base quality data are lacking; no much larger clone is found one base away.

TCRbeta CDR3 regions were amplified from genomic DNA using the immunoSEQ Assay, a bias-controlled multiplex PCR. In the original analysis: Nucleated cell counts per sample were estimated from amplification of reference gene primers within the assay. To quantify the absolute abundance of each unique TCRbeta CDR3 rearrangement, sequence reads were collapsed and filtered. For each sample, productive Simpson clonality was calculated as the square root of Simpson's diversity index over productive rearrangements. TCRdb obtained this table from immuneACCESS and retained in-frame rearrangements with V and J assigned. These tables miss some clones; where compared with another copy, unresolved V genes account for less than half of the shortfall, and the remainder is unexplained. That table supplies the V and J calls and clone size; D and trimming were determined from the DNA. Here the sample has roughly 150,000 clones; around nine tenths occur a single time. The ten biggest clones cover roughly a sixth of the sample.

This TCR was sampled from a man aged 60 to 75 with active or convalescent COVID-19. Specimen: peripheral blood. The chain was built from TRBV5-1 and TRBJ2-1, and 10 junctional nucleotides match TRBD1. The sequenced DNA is TGCGCCAGCAGCCCCTCCGGGACAGGGGAGTCCTACAATGAGCAGTTCTTC. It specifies CASSPSGTGESYNEQFF.